This entry concerns a single TCR beta chain. The data derive from a study of blood T cell repertoires in COVID-19. About the study: The samples span acute and convalescent COVID-19 from the United States, Italy and Spain. The cDNA or gDNA used as material had been derived from T cells, B-cell-depleted T cells, or PBMCs.

Those enrolled in Seattle joined during active infection and were followed longitudinally afterward. In the original analysis: Estimation of nucleated cell counts relied on the amplification of reference gene primers. The method was immunoSEQ multiplex PCR; TCRdb's version includes in-frame clones alone and lacks a portion of them. For V, J and clone size, that table is used; D and trimming come from the DNA. The sample holds about 200,000 clones, approximately 94% seen once. This CDR3 contains 15 residues. Germline V CDR1 and CDR2: SGHNT, YYREEE (reference sequence). Trimming cost V 0 bases and J 5 bases; bases outside gene matches: 2.

The chain has TRBV5-4 and TRBJ1-6; 7 bases align to TRBD1. The specimen sequenced was peripheral blood. The sequence derives from a man aged 25 to 40 with COVID-19, enrolled during active disease. The chain's CDR3 is CASSLATGNNSPLHF. The CDR3 nucleotides read TGTGCCAGCAGCTTGGCGACAGGGAATAATTCACCCCTCCACTTT.